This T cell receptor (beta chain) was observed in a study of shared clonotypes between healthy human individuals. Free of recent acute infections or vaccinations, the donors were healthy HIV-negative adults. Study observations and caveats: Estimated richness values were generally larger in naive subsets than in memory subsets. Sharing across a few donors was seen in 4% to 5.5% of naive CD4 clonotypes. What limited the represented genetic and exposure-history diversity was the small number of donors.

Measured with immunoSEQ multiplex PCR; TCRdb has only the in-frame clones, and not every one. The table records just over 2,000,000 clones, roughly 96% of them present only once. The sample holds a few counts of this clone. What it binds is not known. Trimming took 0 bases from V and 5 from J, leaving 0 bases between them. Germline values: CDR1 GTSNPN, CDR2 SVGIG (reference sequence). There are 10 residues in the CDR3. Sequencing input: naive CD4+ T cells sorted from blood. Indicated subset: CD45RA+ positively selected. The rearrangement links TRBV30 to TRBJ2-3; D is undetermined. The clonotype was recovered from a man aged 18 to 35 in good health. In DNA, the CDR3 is TGTGCCTGGAGTGTAGATACGCAGTATTTT. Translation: CAWSVDTQYF. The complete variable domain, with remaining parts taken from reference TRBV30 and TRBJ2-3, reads SQTIHQWPATLVQPVGSPLSLECTVEGTSNPNLYWYRQAAGRGLQLLFYSVGIGQISSEVPQNLSASRPQDRQFILSSKKLLLSDSGFYLCAWSVDTQYFGPGTRLTVL.